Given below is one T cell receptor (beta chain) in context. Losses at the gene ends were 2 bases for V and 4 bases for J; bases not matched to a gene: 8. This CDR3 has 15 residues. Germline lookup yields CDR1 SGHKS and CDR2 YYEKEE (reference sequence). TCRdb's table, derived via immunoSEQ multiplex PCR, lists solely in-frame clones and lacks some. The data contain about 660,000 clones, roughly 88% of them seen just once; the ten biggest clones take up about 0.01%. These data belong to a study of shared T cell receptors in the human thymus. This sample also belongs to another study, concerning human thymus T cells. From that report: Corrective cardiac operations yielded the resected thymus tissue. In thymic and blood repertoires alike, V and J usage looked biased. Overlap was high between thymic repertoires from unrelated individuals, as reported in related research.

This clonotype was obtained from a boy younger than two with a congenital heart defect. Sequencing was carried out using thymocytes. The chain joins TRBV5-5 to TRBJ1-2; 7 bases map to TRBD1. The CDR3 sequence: CASSFQGGRGYGYTF. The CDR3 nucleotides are TGTGCCAGCAGCTTCCAGGGGGGCAGGGGCTATGGCTACACCTTC.